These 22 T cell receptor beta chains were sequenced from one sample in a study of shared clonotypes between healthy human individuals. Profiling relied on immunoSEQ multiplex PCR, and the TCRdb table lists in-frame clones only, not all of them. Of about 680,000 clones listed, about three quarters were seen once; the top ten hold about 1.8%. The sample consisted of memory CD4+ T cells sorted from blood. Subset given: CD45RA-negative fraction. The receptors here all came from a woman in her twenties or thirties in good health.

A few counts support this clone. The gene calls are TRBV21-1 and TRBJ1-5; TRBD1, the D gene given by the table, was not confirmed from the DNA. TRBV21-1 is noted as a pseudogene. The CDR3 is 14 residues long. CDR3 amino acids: CASSKVQRNQPQHF. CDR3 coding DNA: TGTGCCAGCAGCAAAGTACAGAGAAATCAGCCCCAGCATTTT.

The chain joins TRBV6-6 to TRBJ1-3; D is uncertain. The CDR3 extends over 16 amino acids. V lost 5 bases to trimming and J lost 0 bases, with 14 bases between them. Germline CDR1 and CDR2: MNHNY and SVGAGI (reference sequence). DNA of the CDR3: TGTGCCAGCAGTACGATCGGGCCCGACTCTGGAAACACCATATATTTT. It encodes CASSTIGPDSGNTIYF.

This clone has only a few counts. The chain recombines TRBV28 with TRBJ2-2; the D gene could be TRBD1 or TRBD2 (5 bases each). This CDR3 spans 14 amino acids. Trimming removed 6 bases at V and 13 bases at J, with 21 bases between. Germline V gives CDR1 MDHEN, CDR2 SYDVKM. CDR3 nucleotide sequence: TGTGCCAGCAGGCAGGGCGGGTTGAAGGTGGGGCTGTTTTTT. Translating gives CASRQGGLKVGLFF.

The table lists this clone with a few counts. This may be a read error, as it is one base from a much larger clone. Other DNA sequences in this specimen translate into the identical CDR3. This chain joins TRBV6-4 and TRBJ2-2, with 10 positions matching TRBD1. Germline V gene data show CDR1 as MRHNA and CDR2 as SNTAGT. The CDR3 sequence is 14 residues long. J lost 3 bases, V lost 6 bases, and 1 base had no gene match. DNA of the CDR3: TGTGCCAGCAGCGGGACAGGGGACACCGGGGAGCTGTTTTTT. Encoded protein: CASSGTGDTGELFF.

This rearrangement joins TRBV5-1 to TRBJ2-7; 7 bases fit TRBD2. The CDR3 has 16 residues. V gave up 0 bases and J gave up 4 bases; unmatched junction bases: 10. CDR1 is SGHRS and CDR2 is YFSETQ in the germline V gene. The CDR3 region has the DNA TGCGCCAGCAGCTTGGTAAGGGCTAGCGGTAAATACGAGCAGTACTTC. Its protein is CASSLVRASGKYEQYF.

CDR3 nucleotides: TGTGCCAGCAGTGTCCCAGGGGGTGGCCCTGAAGCTTTCTTT. This gives the protein CASSVPGGGPEAFF. This chain connects TRBV6-1 to TRBJ1-1, with 7 positions matching TRBD1. Germline CDR1 and CDR2: MNHNS and SASEGT. V was pared by 4 bases and J by 6 bases, with 8 bases of the junction left unmatched. This CDR3 comprises 14 residues.

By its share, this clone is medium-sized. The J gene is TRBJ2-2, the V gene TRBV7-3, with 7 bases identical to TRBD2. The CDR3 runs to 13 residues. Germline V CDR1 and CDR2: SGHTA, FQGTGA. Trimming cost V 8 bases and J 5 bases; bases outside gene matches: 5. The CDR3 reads CASGAGETGELFF. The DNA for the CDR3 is TGTGCCAGCGGCGCGGGAGAGACCGGGGAGCTGTTTTTT.

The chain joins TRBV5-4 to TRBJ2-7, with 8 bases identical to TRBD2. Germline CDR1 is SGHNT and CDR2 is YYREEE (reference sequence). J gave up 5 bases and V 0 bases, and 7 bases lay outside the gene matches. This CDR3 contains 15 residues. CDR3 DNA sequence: TGTGCCAGCAGCTTGGAGCGCGGGAGGAGAAACGAGCAGTACTTC. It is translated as CASSLERGRRNEQYF.

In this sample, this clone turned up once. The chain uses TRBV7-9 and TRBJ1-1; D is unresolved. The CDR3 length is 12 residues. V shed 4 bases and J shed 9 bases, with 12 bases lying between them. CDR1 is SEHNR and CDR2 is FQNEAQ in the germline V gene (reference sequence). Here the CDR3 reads CASSSTARQAFF. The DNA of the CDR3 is TGTGCCAGCAGCTCGACGGCTCGACAAGCTTTCTTT.

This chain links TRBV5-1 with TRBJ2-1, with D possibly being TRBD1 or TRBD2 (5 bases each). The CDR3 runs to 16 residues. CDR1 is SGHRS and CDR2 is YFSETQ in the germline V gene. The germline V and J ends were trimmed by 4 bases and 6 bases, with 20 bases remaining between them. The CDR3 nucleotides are TGCGCCAGCAGCCAGGGACCTACCGAGATTGGCAATGAGCAGTTCTTC. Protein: CASSQGPTEIGNEQFF.

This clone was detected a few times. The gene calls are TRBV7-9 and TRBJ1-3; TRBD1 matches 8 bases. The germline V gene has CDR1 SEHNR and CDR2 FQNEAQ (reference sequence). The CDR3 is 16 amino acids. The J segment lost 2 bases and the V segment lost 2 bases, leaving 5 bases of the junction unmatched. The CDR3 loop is CASSLWTDRAGNTIYF. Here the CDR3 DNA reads TGTGCCAGCAGCTTATGGACGGACAGGGCTGGAAACACCATATATTTT.

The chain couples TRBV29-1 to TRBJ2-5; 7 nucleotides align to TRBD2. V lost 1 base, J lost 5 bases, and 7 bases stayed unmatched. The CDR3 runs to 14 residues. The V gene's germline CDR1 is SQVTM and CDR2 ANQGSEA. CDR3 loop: CSVEGRGGGETQYF. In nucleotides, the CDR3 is TGCAGCGTTGAAGGTCGCGGGGGTGGGGAGACCCAGTACTTC.

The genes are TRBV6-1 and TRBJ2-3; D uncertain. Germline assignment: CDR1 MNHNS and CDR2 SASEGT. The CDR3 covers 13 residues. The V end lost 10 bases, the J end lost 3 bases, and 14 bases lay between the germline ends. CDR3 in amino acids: CATSRPNTDTQYF. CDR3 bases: TGTGCCACCTCGCGGCCGAATACAGATACGCAGTATTTT.

CDR3 bases: TGCGCCAGCAGCCCTAGTCGAGGAGGGTCAGGGAACACTGAAGCTTTCTTT. Its translation is CASSPSRGGSGNTEAFF. The chain recombines TRBV4-1 with TRBJ1-1; D remains ambiguous. Per germline, CDR1 MGHRA and CDR2 YSYEKL. CDR3 length: 17 amino acids. The germline V and J ends were trimmed by 4 bases and 1 base, with 19 bases remaining between them.

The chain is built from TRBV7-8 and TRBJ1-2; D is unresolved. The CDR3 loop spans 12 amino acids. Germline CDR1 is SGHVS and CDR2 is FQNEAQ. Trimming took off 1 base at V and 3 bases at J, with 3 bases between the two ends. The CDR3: CASSLGDYGYTF. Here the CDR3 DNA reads TGTGCCAGCAGCTTAGGGGACTATGGCTACACCTTC.

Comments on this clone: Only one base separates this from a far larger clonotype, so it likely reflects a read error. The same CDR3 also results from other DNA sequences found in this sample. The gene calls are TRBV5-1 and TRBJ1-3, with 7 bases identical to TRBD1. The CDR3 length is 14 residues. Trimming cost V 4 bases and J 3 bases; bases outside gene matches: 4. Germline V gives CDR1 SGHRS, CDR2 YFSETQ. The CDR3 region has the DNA TGCGCCAGCAGCCCGGGGACAGTTGGAAACACCATATATTTT. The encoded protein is CASSPGTVGNTIYF.

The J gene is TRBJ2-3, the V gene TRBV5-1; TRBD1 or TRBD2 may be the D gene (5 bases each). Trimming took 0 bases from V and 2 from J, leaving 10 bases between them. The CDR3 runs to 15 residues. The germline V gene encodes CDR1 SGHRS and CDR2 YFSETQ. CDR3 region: CASSLGVGDTDTQYF. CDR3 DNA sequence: TGCGCCAGCAGCTTGGGAGTGGGGGACACAGATACGCAGTATTTT.

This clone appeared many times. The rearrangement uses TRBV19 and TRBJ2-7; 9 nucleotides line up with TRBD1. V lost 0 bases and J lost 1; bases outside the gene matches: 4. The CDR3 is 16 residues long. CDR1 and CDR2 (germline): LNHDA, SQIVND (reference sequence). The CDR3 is CASSIEEGTGSYEQYF. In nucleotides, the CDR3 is TGTGCCAGTAGTATAGAGGAGGGGACAGGGTCCTACGAGCAGTACTTC.

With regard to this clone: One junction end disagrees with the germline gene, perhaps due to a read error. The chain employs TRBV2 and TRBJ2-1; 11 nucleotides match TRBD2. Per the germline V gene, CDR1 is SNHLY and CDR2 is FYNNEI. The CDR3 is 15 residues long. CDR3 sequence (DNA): TGTGCCACCAGTCGGTGGACTAGCGGGCCTAATGAGCAGTTCTTC. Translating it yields CATSRWTSGPNEQFF.

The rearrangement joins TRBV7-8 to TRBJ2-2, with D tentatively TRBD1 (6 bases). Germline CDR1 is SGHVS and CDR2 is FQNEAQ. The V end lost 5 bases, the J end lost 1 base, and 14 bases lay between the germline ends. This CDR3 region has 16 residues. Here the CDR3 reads CASSLGGGGNTGELFF. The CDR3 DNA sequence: TGTGCCAGCAGCCTAGGGGGTGGTGGGAACACCGGGGAGCTGTTTTTT.

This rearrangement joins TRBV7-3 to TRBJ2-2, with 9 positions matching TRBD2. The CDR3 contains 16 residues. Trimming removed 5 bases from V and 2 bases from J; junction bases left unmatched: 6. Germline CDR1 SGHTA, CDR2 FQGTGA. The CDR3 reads CASSPHSGGNTGELFF. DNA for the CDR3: TGTGCCAGCAGCCCTCATAGCGGGGGTAACACCGGGGAGCTGTTTTTT.

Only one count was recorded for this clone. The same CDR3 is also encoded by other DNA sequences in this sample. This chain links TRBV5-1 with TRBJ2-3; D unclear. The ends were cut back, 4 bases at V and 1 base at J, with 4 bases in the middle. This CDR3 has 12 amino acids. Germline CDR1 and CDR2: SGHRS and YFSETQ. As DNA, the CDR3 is TGCGCCAGCAGCAGGGGCACAGATACGCAGTATTTT. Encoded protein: CASSRGTDTQYF.